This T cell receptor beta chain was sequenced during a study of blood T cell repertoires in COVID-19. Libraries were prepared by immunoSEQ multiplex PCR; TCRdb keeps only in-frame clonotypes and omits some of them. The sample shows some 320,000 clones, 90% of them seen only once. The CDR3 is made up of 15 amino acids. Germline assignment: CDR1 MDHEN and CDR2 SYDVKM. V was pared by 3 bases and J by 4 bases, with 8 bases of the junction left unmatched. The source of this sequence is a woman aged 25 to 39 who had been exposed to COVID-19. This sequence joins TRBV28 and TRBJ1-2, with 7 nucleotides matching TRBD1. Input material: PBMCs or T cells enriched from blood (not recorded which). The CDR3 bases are TGTGCCAGCAGTTTGCGACAGGGCCTCCTCTATGGCTACACCTTC. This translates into CASSLRQGLLYGYTF.